These T cell receptor beta chains were read from a single sample in a study of CD8 T cells in ankylosing spondylitis. TCRdb itself ran the 5' RACE reads through MiXCR, one entry per CDR3 protein. The sample includes 150,000 to 200,000 distinct CDR3 sequences, approximately 13% seen only once; the top ten take approximately 10%. Source material: blood, either unsorted or a sorted T cell fraction (not recorded which). These receptors originate from a female donor with ankylosing spondylitis or in good health (not recorded which). Each CDR3 is given with its conserved first and last residue. The D gene is left open where the match is weak. The size of a clone is reported for some rows only, either as once, few or many, or as a class for expanded clones.

d_call j_call v_call clone_size cdr3_aa cdr3_nt
. TRBJ1-2 TRBV4-2 many CASSQEKASPGYTF TGTGCCAGCAGCCAAGAGAAGGCGTCCCCGGGCTACACCTTC
. TRBJ1-6 TRBV2 few CASSRVTGINSPLHF TGTGCCAGCAGCCGAGTCACCGGAATCAATTCACCCCTCCACTTT
. TRBJ2-1 TRBV20-1 many CSGWGAYNEQFF TGCAGTGGTTGGGGGGCCTACAATGAGCAGTTCTTC
TRBD1 TRBJ2-1 TRBV6-1 . CASTPAVDRVLVNEQFF TGTGCCAGCACCCCGGCAGTCGACAGGGTTCTTGTGAATGAGCAGTTCTTC
. TRBJ2-3 TRBV11-2 many CASSLGDTDTQYF TGTGCCAGCAGCTTAGGGGACACAGATACGCAGTATTTT
. TRBJ1-2 TRBV10-3 . CAISRDYGYTF TGTGCCATCAGCCGCGACTATGGCTACACCTTC
TRBD2 TRBJ2-1 TRBV25-1 . CASSDATSSGDEQFF TGTGCCAGCAGTGACGCGACTAGCAGTGGGGATGAGCAGTTCTTC
. TRBJ2-3 TRBV20-1 . CSASSGADTQYF TGCAGTGCTAGCTCGGGGGCAGATACGCAGTATTTT
TRBD1 TRBJ1-2 TRBV5-1 . CASSAGQGHYGYPF TGCGCCAGCAGCGCCGGACAGGGACACTATGGCTACCCCTTC
. TRBJ2-1 TRBV4-2 many CASSPTGGGNNEQFF TGTGCCAGCAGCCCGACCGGGGGCGGGAACAATGAGCAGTTCTTC
TRBD1 TRBJ1-3 TRBV7-2 many CASSFSGTGFSGNTIYF TGTGCCAGCAGCTTTTCCGGGACAGGGTTCTCTGGAAACACCATATATTTT
TRBD2 TRBJ2-1 TRBV6-2/TRBV6-3 few CASRPSGRVTNEQFF TGTGCCAGCAGACCGAGTGGGAGGGTGACAAATGAGCAGTTCTTC
. TRBJ1-1 TRBV7-3 many CASSLSPGTEAFF TGTGCCAGCAGCTTATCGCCCGGCACTGAAGCTTTCTTT
TRBD1 TRBJ2-2 TRBV24-1 . CATSDSGTGNTGELFF TGTGCCACCAGTGATTCCGGGACAGGGAACACCGGGGAGCTGTTTTTT
. TRBJ2-7 TRBV29-1 many CSVNTGPWHEQYF TGCAGCGTCAATACGGGACCATGGCACGAGCAGTACTTC
. TRBJ2-7 TRBV18 few CASSSDISYEQYF TGTGCCAGCTCATCGGACATCTCCTACGAGCAGTACTTC
TRBD1 TRBJ1-1 TRBV19 . CANSTGQGWVTEAFF TGTGCCAATAGCACTGGACAGGGGTGGGTCACTGAAGCTTTCTTT
TRBD1 TRBJ1-1 TRBV12-3/TRBV12-4 many CASSPSTGGAFF TGTGCCAGCAGTCCATCAACAGGGGGAGCTTTCTTT
TRBD2 TRBJ2-7 TRBV5-1 few CASSLGVAGVGEQYF TGCGCCAGCAGCTTGGGAGTAGCGGGAGTAGGTGAGCAGTACTTC
TRBD2 TRBJ2-5 TRBV11-1 few CASSQERSSGRAYVAQYF TGTGCCAGCAGCCAGGAGAGAAGTAGCGGGAGGGCCTATGTCGCCCAGTACTTC
. TRBJ1-5 TRBV6-2/TRBV6-3 many CASSYFSPNQPQHF TGTGCCAGCAGTTATTTTTCTCCCAATCAGCCCCAGCATTTT